The clone carrying this TCR beta chain was seen more than once but under ten times. Its antigen is currently unknown. Researchers made TCR beta libraries by using iRepertoire HTBI primers and running Arm-PCR on CDR3 regions. TCRdb used MiXCR to reprocess the multiplex PCR reads, holding one entry per CDR3 protein. The sample holds some 250,000 distinct CDR3 sequences; around 20% are singletons and the top ten take approximately 15%. As to time point: newly diagnosed GD, antithyroid drugs for less than 3 months. Extracted RNA from PBMCs served as the source of the TCR library. This entry belongs to a study of regulatory T cells in long-lasting Graves disease. Germline lookup yields CDR1 MGHRA and CDR2 YSYEKL. The CDR3 length is 12 residues. V dropped 10 bases and J dropped 7; count of bases not matched to a gene: 5. General study findings and limits: Investigators studied peripheral blood only, not thyroid tissue. Relative to new patients (roughly 1,000), persistent patients exhibited greater sharing of public clonotypes (2,741).

The V and J genes are TRBV4-1 and TRBJ1-4, with TRBD1 matching over 8 bases. The TCR originated in a female donor with Graves disease. This specimen consisted of peripheral blood mononuclear cells (PBMCs), obtained at new diagnosis, from a patient treated with antithyroid drugs. Written as DNA, the CDR3 is TGCGCCACCAGGGGGCGCGGTGAAAAACTGTTTTTT. Residues: CATRGRGEKLFF.